These 2 T cell receptor beta chains were all obtained from the same sample, sequenced in a study of T cell repertoires in cytomegalovirus infection. Their antigens are not known. TCRdb fed the reads into MiXCR, producing one record per CDR3 protein. The profile shows about 470,000 distinct CDR3 sequences, under 45% of them singletons. The sequences come from cultured PBMCs, collected from culture after CMV antigen stimulation. The origin of the receptors is a human donor in good health (CMV status not recorded). Some clones in this sample may be carry-over from other donors' samples.

V is TRBV6-6 and J is TRBJ2-5; D ambiguous. Trimming shortened V by 2 bases and J by 5 bases, and 9 bases separated the two germline ends. In germline, CDR1 is MNHNY, CDR2 SVGAGI (reference sequence). The CDR3 loop spans 13 amino acids. CDR3 sequence (DNA): TGTGCCAGCAGTTACGCCTCCCGGGAGACCCAGTACTTC. Its protein product is CASSYASRETQYF.

The V gene is TRBV7-2, the J gene TRBJ1-2, with 8 bases that match TRBD1. CDR1 is SGHTA, CDR2 FQGNSA, per germline. V was pared by 5 bases and J by 2 bases, with 4 bases of the junction left unmatched. This CDR3 contains 14 residues. CDR3 nucleotide sequence: TGTGCCAGCAGCCCGACAGGGGTCAACTATGGCTACACCTTC. Its protein product is CASSPTGVNYGYTF.